The 20 T cell receptor beta chains below were found in one sample sequenced in a study of Ad26.COV2.S vaccination and SARS-CoV-2 variants. Specified treatment: some 20 received Ad26.COV2.S at low or high dose, single or two shots; roughly five received placebo; per-sample allocation not given. Day 63 after the first injection of vaccine or placebo was the sampling time. TCRdb's copy holds only in-frame clones and misses some; the assay was immunoSEQ multiplex PCR. The sample includes hundreds of thousands of clones, approximately 85% of them seen just once. This sample comprised peripheral blood, obtained in a trial of Ad26.COV2.S vaccine versus placebo. These TCRs come from a person aged 18-65 years who received the Ad26.COV2.S COVID-19 vaccine or a placebo.

The chain links TRBV12-5 to TRBJ1-5; 7 bases map to TRBD1. Germline V gene sequence: CDR1 LGHNT, CDR2 FRNRAP. The CDR3 is 15 amino acids. V lost 6 bases, J lost 7 bases, and 12 bases stayed unmatched. The CDR3 sequence is CASGRGQGILQPQHF. For the CDR3, the DNA is TGTGCTAGTGGGAGGGGGCAGGGGATTTTGCAGCCCCAGCATTTT.

This sequence joins TRBV5-1 and TRBJ2-7, with D unresolved. Germline V gives CDR1 SGHRS, CDR2 YFSETQ. Trimming took off 5 bases at V and 0 bases at J, with 9 bases between the two ends. The CDR3 is 13 amino acids. DNA for the CDR3: TGCGCCAGCAGGTTGCCGAGCTCCTACGAGCAGTACTTC. Its protein product is CASRLPSSYEQYF.

V is TRBV28 and J is TRBJ2-2; 10 bases agree with TRBD2. The CDR3 is made up of 15 amino acids. Germline V CDR1 and CDR2: MDHEN, SYDVKM. Losses at the gene ends were 5 bases for V and 3 bases for J; bases not matched to a gene: 3. CDR3 amino acids: CASSPGTSDTGELFF. CDR3 nucleotide sequence: TGTGCCAGCAGTCCCGGGACTAGCGACACCGGGGAGCTGTTTTTT.

The genes are TRBV7-2 and TRBJ2-1, with TRBD2 as a possible D gene (6 bases). The length of the CDR3 is 14 residues. Per the germline V gene, CDR1 is SGHTA and CDR2 is FQGNSA. V was cut by 6 bases and J by 9 bases, with 18 bases left in between. In DNA, the CDR3 is TGTGCCAGCAGTTCGGGACTGTTAGACACTGAGCAGTTCTTC. Protein: CASSSGLLDTEQFF.

CDR3 protein: CASSQNQGYEQYF. Written as DNA, the CDR3 is TGTGCCAGCAGCCAGAACCAGGGCTACGAGCAGTACTTC. The chain joins TRBV11-3 to TRBJ2-7; D might be TRBD1 (5 bases). The CDR3 covers 13 residues. V lost 5 bases to trimming and J lost 3 bases, with 11 bases between them. Germline values: CDR1 SGHNT, CDR2 YENEEA.

The chain employs TRBV11-2 and TRBJ1-6; D gene ambiguous. V was clipped by 1 base and J by 7 bases, with 14 bases between them. Germline values: CDR1 SGHAT, CDR2 FQNNGV. The CDR3 has 16 amino acids. CDR3 region: CASSLAPTGLNSPLHF. The CDR3 bases are TGTGCCAGCAGCTTAGCTCCGACCGGACTAAATTCACCCCTCCACTTT.

The gene calls are TRBV20-1 and TRBJ2-7; D unresolved. The germline V gene has CDR1 DFQATT and CDR2 SNEGSKA (reference sequence). The germline V and J ends were trimmed by 5 bases and 3 bases, with 5 bases remaining between them. There are 10 residues in the CDR3. The CDR3 DNA follows: TGCAGTGCTCCCGACTACGAGCAGTACTTC. Protein product: CSAPDYEQYF.

The chain combines TRBV14 with TRBJ2-1; D gene ambiguous. V lost 4 bases to trimming and J lost 9 bases, with 19 bases between them. This CDR3 region has 15 residues. Germline-derived CDR1 and CDR2 are SGHDN and FVKESK. This CDR3 is CASSPKLTNGPEQFF. CDR3 bases: TGTGCCAGCAGCCCAAAGCTAACAAACGGACCTGAGCAGTTCTTC.

The chain recombines TRBV28 with TRBJ2-2; 7 nucleotides line up with TRBD1. The CDR3 totals 19 residues. V was clipped by 4 bases and J by 5 bases; unmatched bases: 19. CDR1 MDHEN and CDR2 SYDVKM come from the germline V gene. CDR3 in amino acids: CASSSRPGQPGERTGELFF. The CDR3 bases are TGTGCCAGCAGTTCGCGTCCGGGACAGCCCGGCGAACGAACCGGGGAGCTGTTTTTT.

CDR3 DNA: TGTGCCAGCGCCCCCCGGGGAGACAATGAGCAGTTCTTC. Residues: CASAPRGDNEQFF. The V and J genes are TRBV18 and TRBJ2-1; possibly TRBD2 for D (5 bases). Germline V gives CDR1 KGHSH, CDR2 LQKENI. The CDR3 spans 13 residues. V was trimmed by 8 bases and J by 5 bases, leaving 13 bases between them.

The chain employs TRBV15 and TRBJ2-7; possibly TRBD2 for D (7 bases). CDR3 length: 15 amino acids. V was cut by 0 bases and J by 3 bases, with 12 bases left in between. Germline V lookup: CDR1 LNHNV, CDR2 YYDKDF (reference sequence). The CDR3 DNA is TGTGCCACCAGCAGAGATCGGGGGGCCCACTACGAGCAGTACTTC. Its translation: CATSRDRGAHYEQYF. Full variable domain (missing parts from reference TRBV15 and TRBJ2-7): DAMVIQNPRYQVTQFGKPVTLSCSQTLNHNVMYWYQQKSSQAPKLLFHYYDKDFNNEADTPDNFQSRRPNTSFCFLDIRSPGLGDTAMYLCATSRDRGAHYEQYFGPGTRLTVT.

V usage is TRBV5-1 and J usage is TRBJ1-4; possibly TRBD1 for D (6 bases). The CDR3 is made up of 16 amino acids. Between the trimmed V and J ends, which lost 4 bases and 8 bases, there was a span of 21 bases. Germline CDR1 reads SGHRS; CDR2 reads YFSETQ. The CDR3 coding sequence is TGCGCCAGCAGCCTGGGGAGGGCAGGGGTCAAAGAAAAACTGTTTTTT. Its translation: CASSLGRAGVKEKLFF.

The CDR3 spells CASTHARPRIAGVTVYEQYF. CDR3 nucleotide sequence: TGCGCCAGCACCCACGCACGCCCTCGGATAGCGGGAGTAACAGTCTACGAGCAGTACTTC. The chain employs TRBV23-1 and TRBJ2-7, with 9 bases fitting TRBD2. TRBV23-1 is an open reading frame, and its role is uncertain. The CDR3 loop spans 20 amino acids. V was pared by 7 bases and J by 3 bases, with 25 bases of the junction left unmatched.

CDR3 coding DNA: TGTGCCAGCAGTTATAGTCACAGGGGCTACGAGCAGTACTTC. Residues: CASSYSHRGYEQYF. J is TRBJ2-7 and V is TRBV27; 7 bases are shared with TRBD1. The junction had 6 bases not matched to a gene; V was cut back by 4 bases and J by 3 bases. The CDR3 contains 14 residues. Germline lookup yields CDR1 MNHEY and CDR2 SMNVEV (reference sequence).

This clone was seen a single time. The V gene is TRBV2, the J gene TRBJ1-2; unclear D gene. Germline CDR1 reads SNHLY; CDR2 reads FYNNEI. CDR3 length: 13 amino acids. V was clipped by 4 bases and J by 3 bases, with 9 bases between them. The CDR3 nucleotides read TGTGCCAGCAGTGCCAGCGTCTACTATGGCTACACCTTC. Translation gives CASSASVYYGYTF.

This clone was counted only a few times. The chain combines TRBV3-1 (or the pseudogene TRBV3-2) with TRBJ1-4, with 9 bases identical to TRBD1. Unmatched junction bases numbered 7, after V lost 4 bases and J lost 7 bases. This CDR3 has 15 amino acids. In germline, CDR1 is LGHDT, CDR2 YNNKEL (reference sequence). DNA for the CDR3: TGTGCCAGCAGCCGCACAGGGGGCTTGGTTGAAAAACTGTTTTTT. It encodes CASSRTGGLVEKLFF.

CDR3 DNA: TGTGCCAGCAGCGAGGGGATGAACACCGGGGAGCTGTTTTTT. Its translation: CASSEGMNTGELFF. This sequence joins TRBV5-6 and TRBJ2-2; D tentatively reads TRBD1 or TRBD2 (5 bases each). The CDR3 runs 14 residues. Trimming took 4 bases from V and 1 from J, leaving 8 bases between them. The V gene's germline CDR1 is SGHDT and CDR2 YYEEEE.

This sequence joins TRBV10-1 and TRBJ2-2; 8 nucleotides agree with TRBD1. Germline values: CDR1 WNHNN, CDR2 SYGVQD (reference sequence). The V segment lost 7 bases and the J segment 6 bases; nucleotides outside the gene matches: 10. The CDR3 totals 15 residues. The CDR3 spells CASTGTGNGAGELFF. The DNA for the CDR3 is TGCGCCAGCACCGGGACAGGTAACGGGGCCGGGGAGCTGTTTTTT.

The V and J genes are TRBV10-1 and TRBJ1-1; D perhaps matches TRBD1 (6 bases). The CDR3 spans 15 residues. CDR1 and CDR2 from the germline V gene are WNHNN and SYGVQD (reference sequence). Trimming removed 0 bases from V and 7 bases from J, with 15 bases in between. The chain's CDR3 is CASSESGARGGEAFF. As DNA, the CDR3 is TGCGCCAGCAGTGAGTCGGGGGCCCGAGGTGGTGAAGCTTTCTTT.

This chain connects TRBV6-5 to TRBJ1-1; possibly TRBD1 for D (6 bases). The CDR3 is made up of 12 amino acids. Trimming removed 11 bases from V and 3 bases from J, with 13 bases in between. Germline V CDR1 and CDR2: MNHEY, SVGAGI. The CDR3 DNA is TGTGCCCTAGGGGGGACGGACACTGAAGCTTTCTTT. This codes for CALGGTDTEAFF.